This T cell receptor beta chain was identified during a study of OX40 agonist ivuxolimab in advanced cancers. Study-wide context: Ivuxolimab, an antibody that agonizes OX40 (CD134), was administered to the patients. Administration of intravenous ivuxolimab to patients occurred every 2 weeks at 0.01 to 10 mg/kg.

Notes on this clone: The antigen remains undetermined.

The CDR3 is 13 amino acids. Trimming at V came to 2 bases and at J to 6 bases, leaving 3 bases not matched to a gene. Germline V gene data show CDR1 as KGHSH and CDR2 as LQKENI. Regarding the study as a whole: There were, on average, more expanded clones in CD8+ T cells than in CD4+. Low normalized T-cell clonal expansion was additionally recorded for some nonresponders.

Produced via immunoSEQ multiplex PCR; TCRdb's table is partial and in-frame only. The sample contains approximately 60,000 clones, about 89% of which appear only once. The receptor's source is an adult with an advanced solid tumor such as melanoma, head and neck, liver or kidney cancer. The genes are TRBV18 and TRBJ1-2, with TRBD1 identical over 7 bases. Material: CD4+ or CD8+ T cells sorted from blood, obtained in a trial of the OX40 agonist ivuxolimab. In nucleotides, the CDR3 is TGTGCCAGCTCACCAGGACAGGAAAATGGCTACACCTTC. Its translation: CASSPGQENGYTF.